This record concerns one T cell receptor beta chain sequence. The data are from a study of blood T cell repertoires in COVID-19. The wider study: COVID-19 samples collected from the United States, Italy and Spain covered acute and convalescent phases.

V was clipped by 4 bases and J by 4 bases; unmatched bases: 12. This CDR3 is built from 16 residues. Germline CDR1 and CDR2: SGHTS and YDEGEE. As originally analysed: Amplifying reference gene primers gave estimates of nucleated cell counts. Sequencing used immunoSEQ multiplex PCR; TCRdb keeps in-frame clones, though not all of them. Clone size and the V and J calls come from that table; the DNA yielded D and trimming. The sample includes 200,000 to 250,000 clones, roughly 86% seen only once; the top ten take roughly 2.5%. The TCR sequence derives from a woman aged 60-75 years with acute or convalescent COVID-19. Sequencing used peripheral blood. The rearrangement uses TRBV5-8 and TRBJ2-7; 9 positions agree with TRBD2. This CDR3 is CASSPPRLAGHYEQYF. The CDR3 DNA reads as TGTGCCAGCAGCCCCCCACGCCTAGCGGGGCATTACGAGCAGTACTTC. Full variable domain (outside the CDR3, taken from reference TRBV5-8 and TRBJ2-7): EAGVTQSPTHLIKTRGQQATLRCSPISGHTSVYWYQQALGLGLQFLLWYDEGEERNRGNFPPRFSGRQFPNYSSELNVNALELEDSALYLCASSPPRLAGHYEQYFGPGTRLTVT.